This is a list of T cell receptor beta chains from one sample in a study of human T cells and chemical hapten exposure. TCRdb used MiXCR to reprocess the RACE reads, holding one entry per CDR3 protein. The sample contains 370,000 or so distinct CDR3 sequences, about 4.8% of which appear only once. The sequencing here drew on whole blood, taken in connection with sensitization to the hapten diphenylcyclopropenone (DPC). The receptors were sampled from a woman aged 45-65 years with alopecia areata. Some clones in this sample may be carry-over from other donors' samples. Each CDR3 is given without its conserved first and last residue. The D gene is left open where the match is weak.

d_gene	j_gene	v_gene	CDR3aa
NA	TRBJ2-3	TRBV6-4	ASSEGSSDTQY
TRBD2	TRBJ2-5	TRBV9	ASSVTSGLQETQY
NA	TRBJ2-2	TRBV12-3/TRBV12-4	ASSSQGRANTGELF
NA	TRBJ1-5	TRBV6-2/TRBV6-3	ASSYSRGPGNQPQH
NA	TRBJ1-6	TRBV7-3	ASSLGNNSPLH
TRBD1	TRBJ2-7	TRBV6-2/TRBV6-3	ASSNSGTGGSYEQY
NA	TRBJ1-2	TRBV28	ASSLLKGTYGYT
NA	TRBJ2-6	TRBV27	ASREVGDGANVLT
NA	TRBJ2-6	TRBV24-1	ATSEVTRSGANVLT
NA	TRBJ1-4	TRBV4-2	ASSQDSNRSEKLF
NA	TRBJ1-1	TRBV5-1	ASSPAAGEAF
NA	TRBJ2-7	TRBV27	ASSSELDEQY
NA	TRBJ1-1	TRBV5-4	ASSLDVGTGNTEAF